The next 12 T cell receptor beta chains were all read from a single sample in a study of monozygotic twins with inflammatory bowel disease. TCRdb reprocessed the 5' RACE reads; each CDR3 protein has one entry and no DNA is given. The sample data list some 130,000 distinct CDR3 sequences. The specimen sequenced was blood. These receptors all come from a human donor with ulcerative colitis or Crohn's disease, or a healthy co-twin of an affected twin (not recorded which).

V is TRBV6-5 and J is TRBJ1-1; TCRdb outputs TRBD1, but without DNA this stays unchecked. Germline assignment: CDR1 MNHEY and CDR2 SVGAGI. The CDR3 loop spans 12 amino acids. CDR3 loop: CASSLAGSEAFF.

The rearrangement uses TRBV20-1 and TRBJ2-6; there is no DNA to check the TCRdb D call of TRBD2. Germline V gene lookup returns CDR1 DFQATT and CDR2 SNEGSKA (reference sequence). The CDR3 consists of 18 residues. CDR3 loop: CSAHSPRGKSSGANVLTF.

This rearrangement joins TRBV18 to TRBJ2-1; the D gene TCRdb calls, TRBD1, cannot be checked with no DNA. Germline-derived CDR1 and CDR2 are KGHSH and LQKENI. The CDR3 is made up of 18 amino acids. CDR3 sequence reads: CASSQKPPTGAPWGEQFF.

J is TRBJ2-4 and V is TRBV20-1; TCRdb picks TRBD2, but there is no DNA to check that call. This CDR3 is 16 amino acids long. Per the germline V gene, CDR1 is DFQATT and CDR2 is SNEGSKA (reference sequence). The CDR3 reads CSAGGLAGDNKNIQYF.

This chain connects TRBV28 to TRBJ2-4; the D call of TRBD1 rests on TCRdb alone, since no DNA is present to check it. In germline, CDR1 is MDHEN, CDR2 SYDVKM. This CDR3 is built from 16 residues. The CDR3 sequence is CASSLGRGLAKNIQYF.

V and J are TRBV24-1 and TRBJ2-3; there is no DNA to check the TCRdb D call of TRBD2. CDR3 length: 17 residues. CDR1 and CDR2 from the germline V gene are KGHDR and SFDVKD. The CDR3 here is CATSDPGLAEGWDTQYF.

This chain uses TRBV7-2 with TRBJ1-5; the TCRdb call, TRBD1, lacks DNA for checking. Germline V gene data show CDR1 as SGHTA and CDR2 as FQGNSA. The CDR3 consists of 14 residues. CDR3 in amino acids: CASSVQGAYQPQHF.

This chain uses TRBV5-1 with TRBJ1-4; TCRdb designates TRBD1, a call that cannot be tested without DNA. The germline V gene has CDR1 SGHRS and CDR2 YFSETQ. This CDR3 comprises 14 residues. The CDR3 here is CASSPTGTGEKLFF.

The chain employs TRBV5-1 and TRBJ1-4. The CDR3 is 14 residues long. CDR1 is SGHRS and CDR2 is YFSETQ in the germline V gene. CDR3 sequence: CASSLDAWNEKLFF.

The chain combines TRBV5-1 with TRBJ2-7; TCRdb gives TRBD1 as the D gene, but with no DNA this cannot be confirmed. Germline CDR1 is SGHRS and CDR2 is YFSETQ. The CDR3 runs 14 residues. The CDR3 sequence: CASSHTGGWDEQYF. The full variable domain, completed using reference TRBV5-1 and TRBJ2-7, is KAGVTQTPRYLIKTRGQQVTLSCSPISGHRSVSWYQQTPGQGLQFLFEYFSETQRNKGNFPGRFSGRQFSNSRSEMNVSTLELGDSALYLCASSHTGGWDEQYFGPGTRLTVT.

The chain carries TRBV20-1 and TRBJ2-7; TCRdb calls TRBD2, which cannot be checked without DNA. The germline V gene encodes CDR1 DFQATT and CDR2 SNEGSKA (reference sequence). The CDR3 spans 12 residues. The CDR3 protein is CSAPGLPYEQYF.

The chain carries TRBV19 and TRBJ1-5; TCRdb proposes TRBD1, but this gene call is untestable without DNA. The CDR3 is made up of 16 amino acids. The germline V gene encodes CDR1 LNHDA and CDR2 SQIVND (reference sequence). The CDR3 reads CASSIAGQESNQPQHF.